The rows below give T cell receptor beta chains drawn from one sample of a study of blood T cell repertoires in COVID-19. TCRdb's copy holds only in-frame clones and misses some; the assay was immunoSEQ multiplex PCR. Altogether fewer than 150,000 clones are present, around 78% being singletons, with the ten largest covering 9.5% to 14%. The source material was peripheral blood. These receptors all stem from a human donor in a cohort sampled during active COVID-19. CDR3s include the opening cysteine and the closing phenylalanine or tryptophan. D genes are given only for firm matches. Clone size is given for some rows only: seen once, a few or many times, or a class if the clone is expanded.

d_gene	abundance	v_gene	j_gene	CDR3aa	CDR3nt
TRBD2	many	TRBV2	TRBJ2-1	CASSEWTSGDNEQFF	TGTGCCAGCAGTGAATGGACTAGCGGAGACAATGAGCAGTTCTTC
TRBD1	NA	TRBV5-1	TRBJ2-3	CASSSTGSTDTQYF	TGCGCCAGCAGCTCGACAGGGAGCACAGATACGCAGTATTTT
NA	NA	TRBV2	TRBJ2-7	CASSLRARRGDEQYF	TGTGCCAGCAGTCTGCGGGCCCGCCGTGGAGACGAGCAGTACTTC
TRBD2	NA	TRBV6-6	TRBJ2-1	CATQDSGGRINEQFF	TGTGCCACCCAGGATAGCGGGGGCAGGATCAATGAGCAGTTCTTC
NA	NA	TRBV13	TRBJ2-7	CASSLGRRVRVNSYEQYF	TGTGCCAGCAGCTTAGGGAGGCGGGTAAGGGTTAACTCCTACGAGCAGTACTTC
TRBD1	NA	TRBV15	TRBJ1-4	CATSRDPGQVNEKLFF	TGTGCCACCAGCAGAGATCCGGGACAGGTTAATGAAAAACTGTTTTTT
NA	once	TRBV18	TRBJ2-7	CASSRTGNSYEQYF	TGTGCCAGCTCACGCACAGGGAACTCCTACGAGCAGTACTTC
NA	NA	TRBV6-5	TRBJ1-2	CASSLKIQGYGYTF	TGTGCCAGCAGTCTAAAAATACAGGGATACGGCTACACCTTC
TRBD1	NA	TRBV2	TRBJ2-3	CASSAGQGGLGYF	TGTGCCAGCAGTGCGGGACAGGGAGGCTTGGGGTATTTT
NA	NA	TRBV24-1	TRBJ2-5	CATSDRRQVQETQYF	TGTGCCACCAGTGATCGGAGACAGGTTCAAGAGACCCAGTACTTC
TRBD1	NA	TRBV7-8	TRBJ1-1	CASSPTPGQHTEAFF	TGTGCCAGCAGCCCCACGCCGGGACAGCACACTGAAGCTTTCTTT
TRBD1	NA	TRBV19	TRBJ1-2	CASSLGQVHYGYTF	TGTGCCAGTAGTCTCGGACAGGTACACTATGGCTACACCTTC
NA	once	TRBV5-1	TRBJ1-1	CASSLLRDKNTEAFF	TGCGCCAGCAGCTTGCTCCGGGACAAGAACACTGAAGCTTTCTTT
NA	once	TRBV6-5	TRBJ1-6	CASSSPPGGYNSPLHF	TGTGCCAGCAGTTCCCCCCCCGGGGGTTACAATTCACCCCTCCACTTT
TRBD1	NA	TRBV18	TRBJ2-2	CASSPRGTGDTGELFF	TGTGCCAGCTCACCTCGGGGGACAGGTGACACCGGGGAGCTGTTTTTT
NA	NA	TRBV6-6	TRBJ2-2	CASRMTANTGELFF	TGTGCCAGCAGAATGACAGCGAACACCGGGGAGCTGTTTTTT
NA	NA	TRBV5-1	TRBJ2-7	CASSLGTNFYEQYF	TGCGCCAGCAGCTTGGGGACAAACTTCTACGAGCAGTACTTC
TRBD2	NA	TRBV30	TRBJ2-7	CAWDLSPPGTSSYEQYF	TGTGCCTGGGACCTATCTCCCCCCGGGACTAGCTCCTACGAGCAGTACTTC
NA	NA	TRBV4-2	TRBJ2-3	CASSQDRGTDTQYF	TGTGCCAGCAGCCAAGACAGGGGCACAGATACGCAGTATTTT
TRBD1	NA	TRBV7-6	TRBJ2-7	CASSLQGAREQYF	TGTGCCAGCAGCTTGCAGGGGGCGCGCGAGCAGTACTTC
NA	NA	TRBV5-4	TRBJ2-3	CASSLGEHDTQYF	TGTGCCAGCAGCTTGGGGGAGCACGATACGCAGTATTTT
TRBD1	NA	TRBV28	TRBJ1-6	CASSPGQGFSPLHF	TGTGCCAGCAGCCCGGGACAGGGTTTTTCACCCCTCCACTTT
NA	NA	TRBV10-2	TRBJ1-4	CASRGVQGGEKLFF	TGCGCCAGCCGGGGGGTACAGGGCGGTGAAAAACTGTTTTTT
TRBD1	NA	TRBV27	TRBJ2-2	CASRQGVGTGELFF	TGTGCCAGTCGACAGGGGGTCGGCACCGGGGAGCTGTTTTTT
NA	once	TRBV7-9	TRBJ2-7	CASSPEGGSYEQYF	TGTGCCAGCAGCCCCGAAGGCGGCTCCTACGAGCAGTACTTC
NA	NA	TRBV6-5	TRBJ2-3	CASSYSSLSDTQYF	TGTGCCAGCAGTTACTCGTCTCTCTCAGATACGCAGTATTTT
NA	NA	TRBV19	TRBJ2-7	CASRRDFGTTEQYF	TGTGCCAGTAGGCGGGACTTCGGTACTACCGAGCAGTACTTC
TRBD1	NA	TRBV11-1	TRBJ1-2	CASSPGTDVGYTF	TGTGCCAGCAGCCCCGGGACAGATGTTGGCTACACCTTC
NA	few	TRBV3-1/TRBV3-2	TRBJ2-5	CASSQAPSASETQYF	TGTGCCAGCAGCCAAGCCCCTAGCGCATCGGAGACCCAGTACTTC
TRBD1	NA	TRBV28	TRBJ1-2	CASSPGQGYGYTF	TGTGCCAGCAGCCCGGGACAGGGGTATGGCTACACCTTC
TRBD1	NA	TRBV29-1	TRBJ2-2	CSTGTGNTGELFF	TGCAGCACTGGGACAGGAAACACCGGGGAGCTGTTTTTT
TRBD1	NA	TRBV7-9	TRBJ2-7	CASSAGTGGYEQYF	TGTGCCAGCAGCGCCGGGACAGGGGGCTACGAGCAGTACTTC
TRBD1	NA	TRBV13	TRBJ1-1	CASSWGQGNTEAFF	TGTGCCAGCAGCTGGGGACAGGGCAACACTGAAGCTTTCTTT
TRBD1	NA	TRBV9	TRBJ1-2	CASSPGGHAGYGYTF	TGTGCCAGCAGCCCAGGGGGGCATGCCGGCTATGGCTACACCTTC
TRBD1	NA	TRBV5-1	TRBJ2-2	CATTGTGVTGELFF	TGCGCCACCACCGGGACAGGGGTTACCGGGGAGCTGTTTTTT
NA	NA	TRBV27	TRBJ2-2	CASSPPDRNTGELFF	TGTGCCAGCAGTCCCCCAGACAGGAACACCGGGGAGCTGTTTTTT
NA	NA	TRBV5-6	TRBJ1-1	CASSPRRGGAGTEAFF	TGTGCCAGCAGCCCGCGGCGCGGGGGCGCGGGGACTGAAGCTTTCTTT
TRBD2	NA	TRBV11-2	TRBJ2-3	CASSLLAAILTSTDTQYF	TGTGCCAGCAGTCTGCTAGCGGCCATCCTCACTAGCACAGATACGCAGTATTTT
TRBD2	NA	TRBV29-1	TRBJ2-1	CSVQTSGRHNEQFF	TGCAGCGTGCAAACTAGCGGTCGACACAATGAGCAGTTCTTC
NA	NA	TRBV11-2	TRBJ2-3	CASSQRWTGTDTQYF	TGTGCCAGCAGCCAACGATGGACAGGCACAGATACGCAGTATTTT
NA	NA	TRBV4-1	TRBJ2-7	CASSQDRTADSYEQYF	TGCGCCAGCAGCCAAGATCGAACTGCCGACTCCTACGAGCAGTACTTC
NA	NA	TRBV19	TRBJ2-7	CASSANYEQYF	TGTGCCAGTAGTGCGAACTACGAGCAGTACTTC
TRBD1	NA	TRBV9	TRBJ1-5	CASSVGAGGQGQPQHF	TGTGCCAGCAGCGTAGGCGCAGGAGGACAGGGTCAGCCCCAGCATTTT
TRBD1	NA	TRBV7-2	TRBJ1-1	CASGQGRSKAFF	TGTGCCAGCGGACAGGGGAGATCAAAAGCTTTCTTT
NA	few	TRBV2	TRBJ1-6	CASSVWTANSPLHF	TGTGCCAGCAGTGTCTGGACAGCCAATTCACCCCTCCACTTT
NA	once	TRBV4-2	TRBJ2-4	CASSQVWAGGLRDIQYF	TGTGCCAGCAGCCAAGTGTGGGCCGGGGGGCTACGGGACATTCAGTACTTC
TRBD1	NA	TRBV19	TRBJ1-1	CASSITGGTEAFF	TGTGCCAGTAGTATAACAGGGGGTACTGAAGCTTTCTTT
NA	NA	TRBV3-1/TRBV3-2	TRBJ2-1	CASSQDLVLRAHNEQFF	TGTGCCAGCAGCCAAGATCTGGTCCTCAGGGCACACAATGAGCAGTTCTTC
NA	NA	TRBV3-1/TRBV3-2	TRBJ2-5	CASSQAPQGIETQYF	TGTGCCAGCAGCCAAGCCCCACAGGGAATAGAGACCCAGTACTTC
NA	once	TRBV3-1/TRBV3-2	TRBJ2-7	CASGGATSYEQYF	TGTGCCAGCGGGGGGGCAACCTCCTACGAGCAGTACTTC
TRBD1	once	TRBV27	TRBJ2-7	CASSYGTGDYEQYF	TGTGCCAGCAGTTACGGGACAGGGGATTACGAGCAGTACTTC
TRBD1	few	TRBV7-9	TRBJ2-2	CASSQRTGAGTGELFF	TGTGCCAGCAGCCAGAGGACAGGGGCCGGAACCGGGGAGCTGTTTTTT
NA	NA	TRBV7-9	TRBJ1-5	CASSHTGSGQPQHF	TGTGCCAGCAGCCATACAGGGTCTGGGCAGCCCCAGCATTTT
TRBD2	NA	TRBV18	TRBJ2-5	CASSPPGLAETQYF	TGTGCCAGCTCACCACCGGGACTAGCGGAGACCCAGTACTTC
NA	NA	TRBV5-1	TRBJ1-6	CASSLAENSPLHF	TGCGCCAGCAGCTTGGCCGAGAATTCACCCCTCCACTTT
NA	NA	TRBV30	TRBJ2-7	CAWSVGGETYEQYF	TGTGCCTGGAGTGTAGGAGGGGAGACTTACGAGCAGTACTTC
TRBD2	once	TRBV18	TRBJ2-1	CASSPTGGSYNEQFF	TGTGCCAGCTCACCAACGGGGGGTAGCTACAATGAGCAGTTCTTC
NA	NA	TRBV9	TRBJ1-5	CASSIDGGYNQPQHF	TGTGCCAGCAGCATCGACGGGGGATACAATCAGCCCCAGCATTTT
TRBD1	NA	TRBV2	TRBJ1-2	CASTRGQGEAYGYTF	TGTGCCAGCACCCGGGGACAGGGGGAAGCCTATGGCTACACCTTC